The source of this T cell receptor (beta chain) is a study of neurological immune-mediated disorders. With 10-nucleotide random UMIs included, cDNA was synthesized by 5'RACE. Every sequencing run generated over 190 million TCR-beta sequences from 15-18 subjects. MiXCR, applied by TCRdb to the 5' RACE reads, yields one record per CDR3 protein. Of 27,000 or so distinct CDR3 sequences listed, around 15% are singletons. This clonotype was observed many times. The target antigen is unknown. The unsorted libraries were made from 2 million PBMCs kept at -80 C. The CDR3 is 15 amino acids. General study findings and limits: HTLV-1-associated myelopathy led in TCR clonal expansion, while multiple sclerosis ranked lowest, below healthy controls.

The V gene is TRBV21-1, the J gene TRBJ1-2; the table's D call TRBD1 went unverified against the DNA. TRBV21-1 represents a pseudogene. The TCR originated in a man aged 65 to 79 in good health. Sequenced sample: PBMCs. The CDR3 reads CASTLSQGGFYGYTF. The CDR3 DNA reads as TGTGCCAGCACCCTATCGCAAGGGGGATTCTATGGCTACACCTTC.